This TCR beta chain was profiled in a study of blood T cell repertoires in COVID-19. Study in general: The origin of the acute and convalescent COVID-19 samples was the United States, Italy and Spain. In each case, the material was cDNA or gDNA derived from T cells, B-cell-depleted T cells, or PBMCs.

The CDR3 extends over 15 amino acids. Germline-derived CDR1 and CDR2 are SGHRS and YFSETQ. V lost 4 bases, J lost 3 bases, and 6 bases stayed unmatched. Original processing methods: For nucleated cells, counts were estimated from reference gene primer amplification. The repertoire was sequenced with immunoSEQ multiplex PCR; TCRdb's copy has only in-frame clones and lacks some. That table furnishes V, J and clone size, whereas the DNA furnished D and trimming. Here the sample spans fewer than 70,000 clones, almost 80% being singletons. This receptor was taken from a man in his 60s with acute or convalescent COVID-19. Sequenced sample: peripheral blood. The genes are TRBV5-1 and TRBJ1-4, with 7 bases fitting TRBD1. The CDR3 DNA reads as TGCGCCAGCAGCCCCGAGGGGGCGGCTAATGAAAAACTGTTTTTT. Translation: CASSPEGAANEKLFF.